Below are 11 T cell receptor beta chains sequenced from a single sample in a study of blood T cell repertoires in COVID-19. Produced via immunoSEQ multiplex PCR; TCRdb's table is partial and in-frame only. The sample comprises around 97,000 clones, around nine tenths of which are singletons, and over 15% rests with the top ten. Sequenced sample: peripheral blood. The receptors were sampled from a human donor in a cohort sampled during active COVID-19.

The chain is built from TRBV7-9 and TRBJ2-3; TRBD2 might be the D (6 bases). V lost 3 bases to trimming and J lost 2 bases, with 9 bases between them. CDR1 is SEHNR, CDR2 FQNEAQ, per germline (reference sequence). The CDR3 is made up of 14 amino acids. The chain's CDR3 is CASSLAGITDTQYF. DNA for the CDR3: TGTGCCAGCAGCTTGGCGGGAATCACAGATACGCAGTATTTT.

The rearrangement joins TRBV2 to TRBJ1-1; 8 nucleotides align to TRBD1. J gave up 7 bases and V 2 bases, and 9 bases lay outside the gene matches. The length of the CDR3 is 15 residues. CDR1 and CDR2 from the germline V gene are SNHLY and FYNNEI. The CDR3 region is CASSERGQGMGEAFF. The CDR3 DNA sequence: TGTGCCAGCAGTGAAAGAGGACAGGGTATGGGTGAAGCTTTCTTT.

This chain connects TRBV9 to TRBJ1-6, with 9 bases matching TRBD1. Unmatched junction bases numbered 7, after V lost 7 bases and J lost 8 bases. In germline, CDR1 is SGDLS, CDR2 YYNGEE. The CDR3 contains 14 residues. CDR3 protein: CASGPGTGYSPLHF. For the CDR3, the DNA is TGTGCCAGCGGTCCCGGGACAGGGTATTCACCCCTCCACTTT. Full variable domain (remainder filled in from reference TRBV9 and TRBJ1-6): DSGVTQTPKHLITATGQRVTLRCSPRSGDLSVYWYQQSLDQGLQFLIQYYNGEERAKGNILERFSAQQFPDLHSELNLSSLELGDSALYFCASGPGTGYSPLHFGNGTRLTVT.

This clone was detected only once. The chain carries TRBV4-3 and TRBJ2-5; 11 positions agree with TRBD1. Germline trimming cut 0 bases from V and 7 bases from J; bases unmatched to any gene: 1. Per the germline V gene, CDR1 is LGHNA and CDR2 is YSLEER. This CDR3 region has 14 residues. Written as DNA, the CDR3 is TGCGCCAGCAGCCAAGAGGGACAGGGGGGGACCCAGTACTTC. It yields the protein CASSQEGQGGTQYF.

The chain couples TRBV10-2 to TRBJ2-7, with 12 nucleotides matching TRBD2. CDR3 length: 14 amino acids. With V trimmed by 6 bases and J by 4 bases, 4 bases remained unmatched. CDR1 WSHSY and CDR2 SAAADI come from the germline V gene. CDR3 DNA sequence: TGCGCCAGCAGACTGACTAGCGGGAGATACGAGCAGTACTTC. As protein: CASRLTSGRYEQYF.

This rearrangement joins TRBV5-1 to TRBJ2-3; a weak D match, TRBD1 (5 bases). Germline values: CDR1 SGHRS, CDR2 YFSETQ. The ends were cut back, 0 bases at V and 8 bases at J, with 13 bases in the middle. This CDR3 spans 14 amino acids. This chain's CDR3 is CASSLVQGASTQYF. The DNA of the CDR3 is TGCGCCAGCAGCTTGGTACAAGGGGCCTCTACGCAGTATTTT.

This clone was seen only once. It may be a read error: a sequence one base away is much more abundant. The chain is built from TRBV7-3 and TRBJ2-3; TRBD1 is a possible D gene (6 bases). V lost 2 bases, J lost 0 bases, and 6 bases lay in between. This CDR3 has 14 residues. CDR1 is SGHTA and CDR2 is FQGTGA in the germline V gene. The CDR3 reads CASSLQGSTDTQYF. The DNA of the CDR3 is TGTGCCAGCAGCTTACAGGGGAGCACAGATACGCAGTATTTT.

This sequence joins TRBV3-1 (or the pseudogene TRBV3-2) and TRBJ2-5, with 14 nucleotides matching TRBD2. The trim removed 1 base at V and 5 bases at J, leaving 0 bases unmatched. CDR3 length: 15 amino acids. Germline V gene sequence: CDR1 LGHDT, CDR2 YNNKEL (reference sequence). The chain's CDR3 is CASSQGLAGGETQYF. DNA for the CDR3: TGTGCCAGCAGCCAAGGACTAGCGGGGGGGGAGACCCAGTACTTC.

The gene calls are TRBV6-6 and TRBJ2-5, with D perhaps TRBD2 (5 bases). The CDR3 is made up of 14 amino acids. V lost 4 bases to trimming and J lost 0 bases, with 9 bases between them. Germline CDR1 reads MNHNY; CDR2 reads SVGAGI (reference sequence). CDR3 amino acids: CASSSDGDQETQYF. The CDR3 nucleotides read TGTGCCAGCAGTTCTGACGGGGACCAAGAGACCCAGTACTTC.

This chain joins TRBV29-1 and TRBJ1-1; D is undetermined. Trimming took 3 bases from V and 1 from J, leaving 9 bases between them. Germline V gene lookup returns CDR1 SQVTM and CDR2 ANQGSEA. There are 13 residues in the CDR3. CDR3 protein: CSVDRSRNTEAFF. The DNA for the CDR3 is TGCAGCGTTGACAGGTCCCGGAACACTGAAGCTTTCTTT. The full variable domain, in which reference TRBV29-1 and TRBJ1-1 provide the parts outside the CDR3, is SAVISQKPSRDICQRGTSLTIQCQVDSQVTMMFWYRQQPGQSLTLIATANQGSEATYESGFVIDKFPISRPNLTFSTLTVSNMSPEDSSIYLCSVDRSRNTEAFFGQGTRLTVV.

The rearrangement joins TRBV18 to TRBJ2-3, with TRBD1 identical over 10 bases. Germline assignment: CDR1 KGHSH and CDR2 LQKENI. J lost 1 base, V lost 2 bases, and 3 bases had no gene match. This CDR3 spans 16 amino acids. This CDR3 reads CASSPVGTGGTDTQYF. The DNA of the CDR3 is TGTGCCAGCTCACCAGTAGGGACAGGGGGCACAGATACGCAGTATTTT.